These T cell receptor beta chains were read from a single sample in a study of blood T cell repertoires in COVID-19. Sequencing was performed with immunoSEQ multiplex PCR; in TCRdb, only in-frame clones are kept and a portion is missing. In the table there are tens of thousands of clones, about nine tenths of which are singletons. The source material was peripheral blood. These receptor sequences come from a man between 70 and 80 years old with acute or convalescent COVID-19. Each CDR3 is given with its conserved first and last residue. Each record gives: clone size, V gene, D gene, J gene, CDR3 DNA, CDR3 protein. D genes are given only for firm matches. Clone size is not always given. Where it is, it says once, few, many or a class for expanded clones.

-,TRBV3-1/TRBV3-2,TRBD2,TRBJ2-1,TGTGCCAGCAGCCAAGAACTAGCGGGAGAGTTCTACAATGAGCAGTTCTTC,CASSQELAGEFYNEQFF
-,TRBV7-2,TRBD1,TRBJ1-6,TGTGCCAGCAGCTGGGGCAGGGGACAGAATTCACCCCTCCACTTT,CASSWGRGQNSPLHF
-,TRBV7-9,-,TRBJ2-2,TGTGCCAGCAGCCAATCAGGGAACACCGGGGAGCTGTTTTTT,CASSQSGNTGELFF
-,TRBV6-5,-,TRBJ2-7,TGTGCCAGCAGTTACGCACACTCCTACGAGCAGTACTTC,CASSYAHSYEQYF
-,TRBV6-6,-,TRBJ1-2,TGTGCCAGCAGCTTTCTGCGGAACGGCTACACCTTC,CASSFLRNGYTF
-,TRBV5-5,-,TRBJ1-2,TGTGCCAGCAGCTCTAAGAAAACAGGGCCACACGGCTACACCTTC,CASSSKKTGPHGYTF
-,TRBV6-5,-,TRBJ1-6,TGTGCCAGCAGTACAGGGAACAATTCACCCCTCCACTTT,CASSTGNNSPLHF
-,TRBV10-3,TRBD2,TRBJ2-5,TGTGCCATCAGGCCGGGACTAGCGGAAGAGACCCAGTACTTC,CAIRPGLAEETQYF
-,TRBV6-5,TRBD1,TRBJ1-5,TGTGCCAGCAGTCGACAGGGGTTCGGTCAGCCCCAGCATTTT,CASSRQGFGQPQHF
medium-sized,TRBV6-1,TRBD2,TRBJ2-5,TGTGCCAGCAGTGACCGACTAGCGGGGTCGAACCTTGGGGAGACCCAGTACTTC,CASSDRLAGSNLGETQYF
-,TRBV7-9,TRBD1,TRBJ2-7,TGTGCCAGCAGCCTCTTAGAAGGGGGCGCGAGGTACGAGCAGTACTTC,CASSLLEGGARYEQYF
once,TRBV4-1,TRBD1,TRBJ2-6,TGCGCCAGCAGCCAAGATCCCGGAGGGACAGGGGGCTCTGGGGCCAACGTCCTGACTTTC,CASSQDPGGTGGSGANVLTF
-,TRBV15,-,TRBJ2-3,TGTGCCACCAGCAGAGGAGAAGACAGCAGCACAGATACGCAGTATTTT,CATSRGEDSSTDTQYF
once,TRBV20-1,-,TRBJ1-2,TGCAGTGCTAGTACGAGCGACGGTGGCTACACCTTC,CSASTSDGGYTF
-,TRBV18,TRBD1,TRBJ1-5,TGTGCCAGCTCACCTACACTAGCACGACAGGGCGATCAGCCCCAGCATTTT,CASSPTLARQGDQPQHF
once,TRBV27,TRBD1,TRBJ2-6,TGTGCCAGCAGTGGGGGACAGGAAATCTCTGGGGCCAACGTCCTGACTTTC,CASSGGQEISGANVLTF
once,TRBV7-6,TRBD2,TRBJ2-1,TGTGCCAGCAGCTTAGGACTAGCGGGAGGGCACGAGCAGTTCTTC,CASSLGLAGGHEQFF
-,TRBV2,TRBD1,TRBJ1-2,TGTGCCAGCAGTGGACAGGGATACTATGGCTACACCTTC,CASSGQGYYGYTF
-,TRBV7-2,TRBD1,TRBJ2-2,TGTGCCAGCAGCCAGACAGGGGGCGGCACCGGGGAGCTGTTTTTT,CASSQTGGGTGELFF
-,TRBV4-1,-,TRBJ1-1,TGCGCCAGCAGCCAAGATCCCGAGAGGCCCTCGAACACTGAAGCTTTCTTT,CASSQDPERPSNTEAFF
once,TRBV9,TRBD1,TRBJ1-3,TGTGCCAGCAGCGCGACAGGGCACGGTGGAAACACCATATATTTT,CASSATGHGGNTIYF
few,TRBV4-1,-,TRBJ2-3,TGCGCCAGCAGCCAGCAAACAGCGACTAACACATATACGCAGTATTTT,CASSQQTATNTYTQYF
-,TRBV27,TRBD1,TRBJ1-2,TGTGCCAGCAGACATACCGGGACAGGCGGAGGCTACACCTTC,CASRHTGTGGGYTF
-,TRBV7-9,TRBD1,TRBJ2-7,TGTGCCAGCAGCTTGACAGGGGTGTACGAGCAGTACTTC,CASSLTGVYEQYF
few,TRBV11-1,-,TRBJ2-4,TGTGCCAGCAGCCCGGCCAGGGATGACATTCAGTACTTC,CASSPARDDIQYF
once,TRBV18,-,TRBJ2-2,TGTGCCAGCTCTCAGGACAGCATTAACACCGGGGAGCTGTTTTTT,CASSQDSINTGELFF
-,TRBV6-5,TRBD2,TRBJ2-7,TGTGCCAGCAGTTACAACTCAGCGGGATCCGCCGAGCAGTACTTC,CASSYNSAGSAEQYF
-,TRBV27,-,TRBJ2-3,TGTGCCAGCACCCGCGGAGAGGGAGATACGCAGTATTTT,CASTRGEGDTQYF
-,TRBV15,TRBD2,TRBJ2-3,TGTGCCACCAGCCTAGCGGGCACAGATACGCAGTATTTT,CATSLAGTDTQYF
-,TRBV11-1,TRBD2,TRBJ2-5,TGTGCCAGCAGCCGAACCGGGACTAGCGGGCAAGAGACCCAGTACTTC,CASSRTGTSGQETQYF
-,TRBV19,-,TRBJ1-1,TGTGCCAGTAGTATAGACCGAGGCCTAGGGGCTGAAGCTTTCTTT,CASSIDRGLGAEAFF
once,TRBV19,TRBD1,TRBJ1-1,TGTGCCAGTAGTATACGAGGGGACAGGGACACTGAAGCTTTCTTT,CASSIRGDRDTEAFF
-,TRBV28,-,TRBJ2-6,TGTGCCAGCAGCTCCGTAGACTCTGGGGCCAACGTCCTGACTTTC,CASSSVDSGANVLTF